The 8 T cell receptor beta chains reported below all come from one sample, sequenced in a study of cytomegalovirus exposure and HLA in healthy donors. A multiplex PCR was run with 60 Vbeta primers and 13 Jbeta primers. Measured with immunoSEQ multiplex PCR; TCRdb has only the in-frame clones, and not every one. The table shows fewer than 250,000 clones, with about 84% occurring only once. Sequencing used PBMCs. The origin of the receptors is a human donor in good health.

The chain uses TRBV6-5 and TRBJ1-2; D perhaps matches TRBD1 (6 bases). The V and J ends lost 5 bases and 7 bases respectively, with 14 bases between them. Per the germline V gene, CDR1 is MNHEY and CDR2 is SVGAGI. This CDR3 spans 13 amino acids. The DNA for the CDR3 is TGTGCCAGCAGTGAAGAAGGGGGGGCTGGCTACACCTTC. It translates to CASSEEGGAGYTF.

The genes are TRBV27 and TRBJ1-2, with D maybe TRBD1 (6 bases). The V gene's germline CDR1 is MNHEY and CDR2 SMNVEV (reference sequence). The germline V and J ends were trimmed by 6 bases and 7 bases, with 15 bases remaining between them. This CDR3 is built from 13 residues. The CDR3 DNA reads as TGTGCCAGCAGCCCCAGGGGTATAGCTGGCTACACCTTC. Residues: CASSPRGIAGYTF.

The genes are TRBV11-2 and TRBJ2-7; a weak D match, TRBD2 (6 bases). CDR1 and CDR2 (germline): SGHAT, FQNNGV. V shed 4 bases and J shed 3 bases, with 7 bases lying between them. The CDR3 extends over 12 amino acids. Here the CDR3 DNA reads TGTGCCAGCAGCTCTAGCGTCTACGAGCAGTACTTC. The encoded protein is CASSSSVYEQYF.

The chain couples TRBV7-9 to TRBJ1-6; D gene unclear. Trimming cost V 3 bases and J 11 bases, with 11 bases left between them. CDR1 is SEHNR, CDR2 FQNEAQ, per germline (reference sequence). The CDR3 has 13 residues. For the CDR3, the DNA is TGTGCCAGCAGCTTGGCAGGTTCTACACCCCTCCACTTT. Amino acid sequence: CASSLAGSTPLHF.

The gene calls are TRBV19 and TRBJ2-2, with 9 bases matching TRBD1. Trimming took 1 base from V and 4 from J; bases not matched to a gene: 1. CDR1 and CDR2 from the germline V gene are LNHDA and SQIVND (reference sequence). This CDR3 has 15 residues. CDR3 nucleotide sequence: TGTGCCAGTAGTATAGCGACAGGGGGCACCGGGGAGCTGTTTTTT. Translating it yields CASSIATGGTGELFF.

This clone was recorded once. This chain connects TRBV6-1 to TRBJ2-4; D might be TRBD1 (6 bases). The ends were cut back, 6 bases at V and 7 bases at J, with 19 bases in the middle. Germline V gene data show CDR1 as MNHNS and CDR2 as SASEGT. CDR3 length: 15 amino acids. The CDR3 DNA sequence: TGTGCCAGCAGCCGGACAGCCGATGTACTGAACATTCAGTACTTC. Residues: CASSRTADVLNIQYF.

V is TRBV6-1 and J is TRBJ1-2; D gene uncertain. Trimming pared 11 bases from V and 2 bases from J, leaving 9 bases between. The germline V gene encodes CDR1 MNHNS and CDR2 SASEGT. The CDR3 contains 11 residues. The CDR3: CACYFNYGYTF. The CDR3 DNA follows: TGTGCCTGCTACTTCAACTATGGCTACACCTTC.

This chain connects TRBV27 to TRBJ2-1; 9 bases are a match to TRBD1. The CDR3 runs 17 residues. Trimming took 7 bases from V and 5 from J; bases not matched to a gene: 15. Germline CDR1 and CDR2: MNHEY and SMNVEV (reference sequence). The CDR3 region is CASTAAIGTGRDNEQFF. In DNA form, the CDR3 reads TGTGCCAGCACCGCGGCCATCGGGACAGGGCGGGACAATGAGCAGTTCTTC.